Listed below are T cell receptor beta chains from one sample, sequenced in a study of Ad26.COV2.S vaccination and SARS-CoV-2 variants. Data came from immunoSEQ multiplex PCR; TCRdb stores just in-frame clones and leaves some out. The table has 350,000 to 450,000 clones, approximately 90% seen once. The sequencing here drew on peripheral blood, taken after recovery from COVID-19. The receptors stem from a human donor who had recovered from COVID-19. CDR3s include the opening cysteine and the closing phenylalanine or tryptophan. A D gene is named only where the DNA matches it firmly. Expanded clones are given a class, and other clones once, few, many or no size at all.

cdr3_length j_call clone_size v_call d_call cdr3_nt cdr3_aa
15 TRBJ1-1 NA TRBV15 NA TGTGCCACCAGCAGAGATAGAGGGGAAACGACTGAAGCTTTCTTT CATSRDRGETTEAFF
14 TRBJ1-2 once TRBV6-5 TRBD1 TGTGCCAGCAAGCGGACAGGGAGTAACTATGGCTACACCTTC CASKRTGSNYGYTF
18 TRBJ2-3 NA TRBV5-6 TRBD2 TGTGCCAGCAGCTTGCAGGGAGGCGGGGGGGCCGGGGCAGATACGCAGTATTTT CASSLQGGGGAGADTQYF
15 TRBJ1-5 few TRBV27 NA TGTGCCAGCGGCCCGCAGGGTTATAGCAATCAGCCCCAGCATTTT CASGPQGYSNQPQHF
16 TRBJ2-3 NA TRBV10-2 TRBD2 TGCGCCAGCCATGTTAATAGCGGGGGGGCCACAGATACGCAGTATTTT CASHVNSGGATDTQYF
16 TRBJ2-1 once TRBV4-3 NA TGCGCCAGCAGCCAAGAGGGGGCGCCTGCCTACAATGAGCAGTTCTTC CASSQEGAPAYNEQFF
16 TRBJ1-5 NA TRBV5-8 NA TGTGCCAGCAGCTCGGGACGACTCTATAGCAATCAGCCCCAGCATTTT CASSSGRLYSNQPQHF
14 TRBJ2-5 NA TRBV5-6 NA TGTGCCAGCAGCTTACGGGCAAGAGAAGAGACCCAGTACTTC CASSLRAREETQYF
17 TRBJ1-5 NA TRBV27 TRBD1 TGTGCCAGCAGTTCGTTGACAGGGGGTAGGAGCAATCAGCCCCAGCATTTT CASSSLTGGRSNQPQHF
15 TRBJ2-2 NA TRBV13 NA TGTGCCAGCAGCTTAGGCCGGGGGGCCACCGGGGAGCTGTTTTTT CASSLGRGATGELFF
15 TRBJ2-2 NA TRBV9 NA TGTGCCAGCAGCGTAGCATCCACGAACACCGGGGAGCTGTTTTTT CASSVASTNTGELFF
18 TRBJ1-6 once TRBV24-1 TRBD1 TGTGCCACCAGTGACCCCGACAGGGGAAGCTCCTATAATTCACCCCTCCACTTT CATSDPDRGSSYNSPLHF
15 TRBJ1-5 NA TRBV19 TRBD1 TGTGCCAGTAGGGAGGGGGCTGGGGGCAATCAGCCCCAGCATTTT CASREGAGGNQPQHF
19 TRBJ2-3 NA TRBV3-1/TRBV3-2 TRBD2 TGTGCCAGCAGCCAGTCCGGGACTAGCGGGGGCCCTAGCACAGATACGCAGTATTTT CASSQSGTSGGPSTDTQYF
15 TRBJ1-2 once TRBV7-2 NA TGTGCCAGCAGCCTGTCCGACGGGGGGCAGGATGGCTACACCTTC CASSLSDGGQDGYTF
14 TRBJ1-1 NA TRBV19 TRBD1 TGTGCCAGTAGTACCGGGACAGGCGTCCTTGAAGCTTTCTTT CASSTGTGVLEAFF
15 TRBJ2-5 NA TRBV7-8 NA TGTGCCAGCCTCTTCGGCGGGGAGAAACAAGAGACCCAGTACTTC CASLFGGEKQETQYF
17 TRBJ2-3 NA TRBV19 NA TGTGCCAGTAGTATAGATTGGGTGGGGCCTAACACAGATACGCAGTATTTT CASSIDWVGPNTDTQYF
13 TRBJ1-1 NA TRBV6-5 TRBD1 TGTGCCAGCAGCGGACAGGGAGTAACTGAAGCTTTCTTT CASSGQGVTEAFF
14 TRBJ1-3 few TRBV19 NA TGTGCCAGTAGTATTAACAGGGTTGGAAACACCATATATTTT CASSINRVGNTIYF
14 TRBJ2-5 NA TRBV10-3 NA TGTGCCATCAGTGAGTCACCGGGGGCGGAGACCCAGTACTTC CAISESPGAETQYF
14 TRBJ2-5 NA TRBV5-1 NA TGCGCCAGCAGCTTAATTGGTGGGGGAGAGACCCAGTACTTC CASSLIGGGETQYF